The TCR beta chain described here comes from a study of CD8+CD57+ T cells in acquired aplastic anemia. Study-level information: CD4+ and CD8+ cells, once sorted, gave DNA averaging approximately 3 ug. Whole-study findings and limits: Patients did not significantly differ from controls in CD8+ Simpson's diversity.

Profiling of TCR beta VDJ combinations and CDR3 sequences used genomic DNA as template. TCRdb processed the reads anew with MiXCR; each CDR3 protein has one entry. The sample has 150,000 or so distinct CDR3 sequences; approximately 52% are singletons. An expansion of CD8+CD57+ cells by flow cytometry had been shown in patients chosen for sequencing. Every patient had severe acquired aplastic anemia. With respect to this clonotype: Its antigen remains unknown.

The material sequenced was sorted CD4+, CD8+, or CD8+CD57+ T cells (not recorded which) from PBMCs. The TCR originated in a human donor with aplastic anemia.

The CDR3 nucleotides are TGTGCCAGCAGTGAACAGGGACTTAGAGAGACCCAGTACTTC. Protein product: CASSEQGLRETQYF. V is TRBV2 and J is TRBJ2-5, with a possible D match to TRBD2 (6 bases). The CDR3 runs 14 residues. Trimming left V 2 bases short and J 4 bases short, with 11 bases between. The germline V gene encodes CDR1 SNHLY and CDR2 FYNNEI.